This T cell receptor (beta chain) was found in a study of blood T cell repertoires in COVID-19. Background on the study: The analysed material was cDNA or gDNA that came from T cells, B-cell-depleted T cells, or PBMCs.

The length of the CDR3 is 17 residues. Germline CDR1 and CDR2: SNHLY and FYNNEI. The V gene end was trimmed by 4 bases and the J gene end by 0 bases; junction bases not matched to a gene: 6. Original processing methods: Estimated nucleated cell counts came from reference gene primer amplification. TCRdb's table, derived via immunoSEQ multiplex PCR, lists solely in-frame clones and lacks some. That table is the source of V, J and clone size, and D and trimming were worked out from the DNA. The table lists approximately 140,000 clones, about 81% of them singletons. J is TRBJ2-6 and V is TRBV2; TRBD1 matches at 7 bases. Sequencing was performed on peripheral blood. The clonotype originates from a woman of 80 years or more with acute or convalescent COVID-19. CDR3 in amino acids: CASSGDRAISGANVLTF. The CDR3 DNA reads TGTGCCAGCAGTGGCGACAGGGCTATCTCTGGGGCCAACGTCCTGACTTTC.